The rows below give T cell receptor beta chains drawn from one sample of a study of vaccination and CD4 T cells after COVID-19. A single record per CDR3 protein comes from TCRdb applying MiXCR to the PCR reads. The top ten hold over 25% of the sample, which has about 6,800 distinct CDR3 sequences, approximately 60% seen once. For these receptors, no antigen is known. The specimen sequenced was CD4+ T cells from blood, cultured in vitro. These receptors were taken from a human donor in good health. Both conserved end residues are part of each CDR3. D genes are given only for firm matches. Part of the rows lack a size; the others show once, few, many or a class for expanded clones.

d_gene	abundance	j_gene	v_gene	CDR3aa	CDR3nt
TRBD1	.	TRBJ2-7	TRBV10-3	CAINTRDSSSYEQYF	TGTGCCATCAATACCCGGGACAGCAGCTCCTACGAGCAGTACTTC
TRBD1	.	TRBJ2-6	TRBV7-8	CASTRDRGYKPDSGANVLTF	TGTGCCAGCACCCGGGACAGGGGCTATAAGCCGGACTCTGGGGCCAACGTCCTGACTTTC
.	.	TRBJ1-1	TRBV19	CASSIGQKAFF	TGTGCCAGTAGTATAGGACAAAAAGCTTTCTTT
TRBD1	.	TRBJ2-7	TRBV20-1	CGALDRVVHEQYF	TGCGGTGCTCTAGACAGGGTTGTCCACGAGCAGTACTTC
.	few	TRBJ1-3	TRBV20-1	CSARQGRYNTIYF	TGCAGTGCTAGACAAGGGCGCTATAACACCATATATTTT
.	.	TRBJ2-2	TRBV10-1	CASSEGNTGELFF	TGCGCCAGCAGTGAGGGTAACACCGGGGAGCTGTTTTTT
TRBD2	once	TRBJ2-3	TRBV24-1	CATSDPTSGAADTQYF	TGTGCCACCAGTGATCCCACTAGCGGTGCCGCAGATACGCAGTATTTT
TRBD1	.	TRBJ2-3	TRBV19	CASRRDRAADTQYF	TGTGCCAGTCGCCGGGACAGGGCCGCAGATACGCAGTATTTT
.	.	TRBJ1-1	TRBV19	CASTLGTGSFAEAFF	TGTGCCAGTACCTTGGGGACTGGGAGTTTCGCTGAAGCTTTCTTT
.	few	TRBJ1-1	TRBV5-4	CASSLGPDPNTEAFF	TGTGCCAGCAGCTTGGGGCCGGATCCGAACACTGAAGCTTTCTTT
TRBD2	.	TRBJ2-4	TRBV20-1	CSASSGGLNIQYF	TGCAGTGCATCAAGCGGGGGGTTAAACATTCAGTACTTC
.	.	TRBJ1-6	TRBV20-1	CSASSPRSPLHF	TGCAGTGCTAGCTCCCCCCGTTCACCCCTCCACTTT
.	.	TRBJ2-3	TRBV29-1	CSAKGRADTQYF	TGCAGCGCTAAGGGTCGGGCCGATACGCAGTATTTT
.	.	TRBJ1-6	TRBV5-1	CASSGAVLGGSPLHF	TGCGCCAGCAGCGGGGCAGTATTGGGCGGTTCACCCCTCCACTTT
.	.	TRBJ1-1	TRBV6-1	CASRFREDREAFF	TGTGCCAGCAGGTTCAGGGAAGACCGCGAGGCTTTCTTT
.	.	TRBJ1-1	TRBV7-8	CASSLTPIRQINTEAFF	TGTGCCAGCAGCTTAACTCCTATCCGACAGATAAACACTGAAGCTTTCTTT
.	once	TRBJ2-1	TRBV7-9	CASSHLASAYNEQFF	TGTGCCAGCAGCCATCTAGCGAGCGCCTACAATGAGCAGTTCTTC
TRBD1	.	TRBJ2-1	TRBV27	CASRNPTGGRYNEQFF	TGTGCCAGCAGAAACCCGACAGGGGGCAGGTACAATGAGCAGTTCTTC
.	.	TRBJ2-3	TRBV19	CASMVSARTDTQYF	TGTGCCAGTATGGTATCAGCGAGGACAGATACGCAGTATTTT
.	.	TRBJ2-2	TRBV11-2	CASSLIMAGNTGELFF	TGTGCCAGCAGCTTAATAATGGCAGGGAACACCGGGGAGCTGTTTTTT
.	once	TRBJ2-2	TRBV10-3	CAIGGTTNTGELFF	TGTGCCATCGGGGGGACAACGAACACCGGGGAGCTGTTTTTT
.	few	TRBJ1-1	TRBV10-3	CAINSGGDEAFF	TGTGCCATCAACTCCGGAGGGGACGAAGCTTTCTTT
.	few	TRBJ1-5	TRBV20-1	CSARQGNNQPQHF	TGCAGTGCTAGACAGGGGAACAATCAGCCCCAGCATTTT
.	once	TRBJ1-1	TRBV12-3/TRBV12-4	CASSLVEWAEAFF	TGTGCCAGCAGTTTAGTTGAGTGGGCTGAAGCTTTCTTT
.	few	TRBJ2-7	TRBV10-3	CAISESGSDYEQYF	TGTGCCATCAGTGAGTCTGGCTCTGATTACGAGCAGTACTTC
TRBD1	.	TRBJ2-7	TRBV5-1	CASSTGFHEQYF	TGCGCCAGCTCGACAGGGTTTCACGAGCAGTACTTC
TRBD1	.	TRBJ1-6	TRBV10-1	CASSDQTGANSPLHF	TGCGCCAGCAGCGACCAGACAGGGGCGAATTCACCCCTCCACTTT
.	.	TRBJ1-1	TRBV2	CASNRMNTEAFF	TGTGCCAGCAATCGTATGAACACTGAAGCTTTCTTT
.	.	TRBJ2-3	TRBV5-1	CASSSEGGNTDTQYF	TGCGCCAGCAGCTCCGAAGGGGGGAATACAGATACGCAGTATTTT
.	.	TRBJ1-5	TRBV15	CATSMLTVSNQPQHF	TGTGCCACCAGCATGTTGACAGTTAGCAATCAGCCCCAGCATTTT
TRBD1	.	TRBJ2-7	TRBV5-4	CASTIGTASYEQYF	TGTGCCAGTACTATAGGGACAGCGTCCTACGAGCAGTACTTT
.	.	TRBJ2-7	TRBV6-4	CASSKGRGPYEQYF	TGTGCCAGCAGTAAAGGCAGGGGTCCCTACGAGCAGTACTTC
TRBD2	.	TRBJ2-1	TRBV6-2/TRBV6-3	CASSIFGTSGVINNEQFF	TGTGCCAGCAGTATCTTTGGGACTAGCGGGGTTATTAACAATGAGCAGTTCTTC
TRBD2	.	TRBJ2-3	TRBV20-1	CSVWAGSGTDTQYF	TGCAGTGTGTGGGCTGGGAGCGGGACGGATACGCAGTATTTT
TRBD1	.	TRBJ2-7	TRBV6-1	CASSSSGTGAYEQYF	TGTGCCAGCAGTAGTTCCGGGACAGGGGCCTACGAGCAGTACTTC
TRBD1	.	TRBJ1-6	TRBV15	CATKSPGQGGSSPLHF	TGTGCCACCAAGTCACCGGGACAGGGCGGTAGTTCACCCCTCCACTTT
.	.	TRBJ1-1	TRBV6-5	CASSYSRGNTEAFF	TGTGCCAGCAGTTACTCGAGGGGGAACACTGAAGCTTTCTTT
.	few	TRBJ1-5	TRBV6-1	CASSALLGNQPQHF	TGTGCCAGCAGTGCCCTCTTGGGCAATCAGCCCCAGCATTTT
.	.	TRBJ1-1	TRBV18	CASSPLVDTEAFF	TGTGCCAGCTCACCACTCGTGGACACTGAAGCTTTCTTT
.	.	TRBJ2-7	TRBV6-1	CASRDYRYEQYF	TGTGCCAGCAGGGACTACCGATACGAGCAGTACTTC
.	.	TRBJ1-2	TRBV12-3/TRBV12-4	CASSLDQVVYGYTF	TGTGCCAGCAGTTTAGATCAGGTGGTATATGGCTACACCTTC
.	.	TRBJ1-2	TRBV6-5	CASSYSRGGNYGYTF	TGTGCCAGCAGTTACTCCCGGGGCGGGAACTATGGCTACACCTTC
.	.	TRBJ1-6	TRBV19	CASTGYNSPLHF	TGTGCCAGTACAGGGTATAATTCACCCCTCCACTTT
.	.	TRBJ1-1	TRBV15	CATSRDLVNTEAFF	TGTGCCACCAGCAGAGATCTGGTGAACACTGAAGCTTTCTTT
.	once	TRBJ1-2	TRBV7-2	CASSPRGYGYTF	TGTGCCAGCAGCCCCCGGGGCTATGGCTACACCTTC
.	.	TRBJ2-7	TRBV7-2	CASRSTGFAYEQYF	TGTGCCAGCAGATCGACAGGTTTCGCGTACGAGCAGTACTTC
.	.	TRBJ1-1	TRBV21-1	CASSKERGQGLGDTEAFF	TGTGCCAGCAGCAAAGAACGGGGACAGGGGTTGGGGGACACTGAAGCTTTCTTT
.	.	TRBJ1-4	TRBV7-2	CASSPGPTNEKLFF	TGTGCCAGCAGCCCCGGTCCAACTAATGAAAAACTGTTTTTT
.	once	TRBJ2-3	TRBV27	CASSFLSASTDTQYF	TGTGCCAGCAGTTTTCTTAGCGCTAGCACAGATACGCAGTATTTT
.	once	TRBJ2-5	TRBV5-1	CASSLTFGETQYF	TGCGCCAGCAGCTTGACTTTCGGTGAGACCCAGTACTTC
TRBD2	.	TRBJ2-1	TRBV9	CASSVGLAGLYNEQFF	TGTGCCAGCAGCGTAGGACTAGCGGGACTCTACAATGAGCAGTTCTTC
.	.	TRBJ1-5	TRBV19	CASSPSGRAWGEGLNQPQHF	TGTGCCAGTAGTCCCTCTGGCAGGGCTTGGGGCGAGGGTCTAAATCAGCCCCAGCATTTT
.	few	TRBJ1-2	TRBV5-5	CASSLQGRVVGGYTF	TGTGCCAGCAGCTTGCAGGGCAGGGTTGTCGGTGGCTACACCTTC